The rows below give T cell receptor beta chains drawn from one sample of a study of brain metastases from non-small cell lung cancer. Only in-frame clones appear in the TCRdb table, and some are missing; sequencing was by immunoSEQ multiplex PCR. There are roughly 4,700 clones in the sample; about 80% occur only once, and around 7.8% lies in the top ten. The sample comprised primary lung tumor tissue. The receptors originated from a donor aged 40 or over with non-small cell lung cancer. The CDR3 runs from the conserved cysteine through the conserved F or W. A D gene is named only where the DNA matches it firmly. Rows may omit the clone size; those that give it use once, few, many or a size class.

size: -; D: -; V: TRBV6-5; J: TRBJ1-1; CDR3: CASSYPGPGGEVFF; DNA: TGTGCCAGCAGTTATCCCGGACCGGGCGGGGAAGTTTTCTTT
size: -; D: TRBD2; V: TRBV10-1; J: TRBJ2-3; CDR3: CASKRGAGTDTQYF; DNA: TGCGCCAGCAAGCGGGGGGCAGGCACAGATACGCAGTATTTT
size: -; D: -; V: TRBV12-3/TRBV12-4; J: TRBJ1-1; CDR3: CASNGGIYTEAFF; DNA: TGTGCCAGCAATGGGGGGATATACACTGAAGCTTTCTTT
size: few; D: -; V: TRBV7-2; J: TRBJ1-1; CDR3: CASSLVRGAEAFF; DNA: TGTGCCAGCAGCTTAGTCAGGGGAGCCGAAGCTTTCTTT
size: -; D: -; V: TRBV7-2; J: TRBJ2-5; CDR3: CASRMGSRSSETQYF; DNA: TGTGCCAGCAGGATGGGGAGTAGATCGTCGGAGACCCAGTACTTC
size: -; D: -; V: TRBV5-6; J: TRBJ2-5; CDR3: CASGSSEGGQYF; DNA: TGTGCCAGCGGTTCCTCTGAGGGAGGCCAGTACTTC
size: -; D: -; V: TRBV11-3; J: TRBJ2-1; CDR3: CASSLDRNEQFF; DNA: TGTGCCAGCAGCTTAGATCGCAATGAGCAGTTCTTC
size: -; D: -; V: TRBV6-5; J: TRBJ1-3; CDR3: CASLLYSGNTIYF; DNA: TGTGCCAGCCTGCTCTATAGTGGAAACACCATATATTTT
size: -; D: TRBD2; V: TRBV19; J: TRBJ2-1; CDR3: CASRIAGVEGDEQFF; DNA: TGTGCCAGTAGGATAGCGGGGGTCGAGGGCGATGAGCAGTTCTTC
size: -; D: -; V: TRBV30; J: TRBJ1-6; CDR3: CAWSEGLSNSPLHF; DNA: TGTGCCTGGAGTGAAGGTCTGAGTAATTCACCCCTCCACTTT
size: -; D: -; V: TRBV5-6; J: TRBJ1-6; CDR3: CASSLAGVYNSPLHF; DNA: TGTGCCAGCAGCCTGGCTGGTGTCTACAATTCACCCCTCCACTTT
size: -; D: -; V: TRBV14; J: TRBJ2-5; CDR3: CASSQVNRDETQYF; DNA: TGTGCCAGCAGCCAAGTTAACAGGGATGAGACCCAGTACTTC
size: once; D: -; V: TRBV18; J: TRBJ2-3; CDR3: CANSSDSTTDTQYF; DNA: TGTGCCAACTCCTCGGACTCTACCACAGATACGCAGTATTTT
size: -; D: -; V: TRBV5-1; J: TRBJ2-3; CDR3: CASSLDRGLQTDTQYF; DNA: TGCGCCAGCAGCTTGGATAGAGGACTTCAGACAGATACGCAGTATTTT
size: -; D: -; V: TRBV28; J: TRBJ1-5; CDR3: CASSLDRGSPQHF; DNA: TGTGCCAGCAGTTTGGACAGAGGGTCGCCCCAGCATTTT
size: -; D: -; V: TRBV7-2; J: TRBJ1-6; CDR3: CASSEVWGSPLHF; DNA: TGTGCCAGCAGCGAGGTCTGGGGATCACCCCTCCACTTT
size: -; D: -; V: TRBV6-2/TRBV6-3; J: TRBJ1-1; CDR3: CASSRGTEAFF; DNA: TGTGCCAGCAGCAGGGGCACTGAAGCTTTCTTT
size: -; D: -; V: TRBV4-1; J: TRBJ1-2; CDR3: CASSQAVGGNYGYTF; DNA: TGCGCCAGCAGCCAAGCTGTCGGCGGTAACTATGGCTACACCTTC
size: -; D: TRBD2; V: TRBV11-1; J: TRBJ2-1; CDR3: CASSLLAGGGEQFF; DNA: TGTGCCAGCAGCTTACTAGCGGGGGGTGGTGAGCAGTTCTTC
size: -; D: -; V: TRBV9; J: TRBJ2-5; CDR3: CASSPRGTGLRETQYF; DNA: TGTGCCAGCAGCCCGAGGGGGACGGGCTTGCGAGAGACCCAGTACTTC
size: -; D: -; V: TRBV6-5; J: TRBJ1-5; CDR3: CASKRREVDQPQHF; DNA: TGTGCCAGCAAAAGGAGGGAAGTCGATCAGCCCCAGCATTTT